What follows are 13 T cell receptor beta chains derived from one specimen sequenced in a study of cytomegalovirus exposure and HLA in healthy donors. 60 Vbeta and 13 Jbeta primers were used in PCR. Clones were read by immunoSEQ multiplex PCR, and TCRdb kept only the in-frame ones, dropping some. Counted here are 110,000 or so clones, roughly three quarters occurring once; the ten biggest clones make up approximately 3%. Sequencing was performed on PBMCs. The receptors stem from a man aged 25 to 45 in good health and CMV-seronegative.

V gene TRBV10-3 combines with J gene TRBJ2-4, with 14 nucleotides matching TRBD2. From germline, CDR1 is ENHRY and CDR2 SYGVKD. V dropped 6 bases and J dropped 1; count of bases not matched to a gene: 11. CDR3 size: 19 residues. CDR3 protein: CAISETGLAGDMAKNIQYF. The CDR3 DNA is TGTGCCATCAGCGAGACGGGACTAGCGGGAGACATGGCCAAAAACATTCAGTACTTC.

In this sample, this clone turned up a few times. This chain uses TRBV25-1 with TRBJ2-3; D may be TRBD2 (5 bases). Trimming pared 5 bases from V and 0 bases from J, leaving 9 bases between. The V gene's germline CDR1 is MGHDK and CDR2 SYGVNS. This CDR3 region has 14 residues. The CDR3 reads CASSRRGSTDTQYF. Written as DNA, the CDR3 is TGTGCCAGCAGTCGACGGGGAAGCACAGATACGCAGTATTTT. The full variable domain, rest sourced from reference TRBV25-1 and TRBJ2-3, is EADIYQTPRYLVIGTGKKITLECSQTMGHDKMYWYQQDPGMELHLIHYSYGVNSTEKGDLSSESTVSRIRTEHFPLTLESARPSHTSQYLCASSRRGSTDTQYFGPGTRLTVL.

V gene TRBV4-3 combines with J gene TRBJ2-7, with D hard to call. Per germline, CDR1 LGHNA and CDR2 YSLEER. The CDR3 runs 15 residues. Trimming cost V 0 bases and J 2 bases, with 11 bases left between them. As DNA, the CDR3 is TGCGCCAGCAGCCAAGATTACGGCGGAACCTACGAGCAGTACTTC. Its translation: CASSQDYGGTYEQYF.

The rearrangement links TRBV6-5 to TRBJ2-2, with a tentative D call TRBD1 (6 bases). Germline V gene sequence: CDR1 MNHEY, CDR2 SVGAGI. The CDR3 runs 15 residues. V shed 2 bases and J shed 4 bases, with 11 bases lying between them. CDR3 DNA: TGTGCCAGCAGTTACAGGGGGTTAGGCACCGGGGAGCTGTTTTTT. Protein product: CASSYRGLGTGELFF.

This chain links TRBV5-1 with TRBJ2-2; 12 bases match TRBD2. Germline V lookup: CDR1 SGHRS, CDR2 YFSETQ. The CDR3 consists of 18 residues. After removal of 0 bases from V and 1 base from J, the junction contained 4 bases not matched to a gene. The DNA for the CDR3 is TGCGCCAGCAGCTTGGTTCCTAGCGGGAGGGGGAACACCGGGGAGCTGTTTTTT. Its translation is CASSLVPSGRGNTGELFF. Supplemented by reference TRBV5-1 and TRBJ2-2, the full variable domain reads KAGVTQTPRYLIKTRGQQVTLSCSPISGHRSVSWYQQTPGQGLQFLFEYFSETQRNKGNFPGRFSGRQFSNSRSEMNVSTLELGDSALYLCASSLVPSGRGNTGELFFGEGSRLTVL.

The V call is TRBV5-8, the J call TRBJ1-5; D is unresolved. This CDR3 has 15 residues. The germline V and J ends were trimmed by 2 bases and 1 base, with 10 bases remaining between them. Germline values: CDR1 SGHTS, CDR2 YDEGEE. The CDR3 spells CASSFRVRSNQPQHF. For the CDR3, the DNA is TGTGCCAGCAGCTTCCGTGTGCGGAGCAATCAGCCCCAGCATTTT.

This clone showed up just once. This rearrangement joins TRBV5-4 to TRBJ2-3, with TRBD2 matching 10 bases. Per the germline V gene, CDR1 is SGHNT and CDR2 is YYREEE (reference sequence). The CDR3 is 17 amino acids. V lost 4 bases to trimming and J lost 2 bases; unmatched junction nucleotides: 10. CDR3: CASSPPGTSVDTDTQYF. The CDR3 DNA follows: TGTGCCAGCAGCCCTCCCGGGACTAGCGTAGACACAGATACGCAGTATTTT.

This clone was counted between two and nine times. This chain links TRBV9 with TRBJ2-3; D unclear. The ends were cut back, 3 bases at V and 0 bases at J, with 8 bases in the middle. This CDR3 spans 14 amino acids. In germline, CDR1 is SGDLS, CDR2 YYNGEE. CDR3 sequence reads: CASSAATSTDTQYF. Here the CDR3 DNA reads TGTGCCAGCAGCGCCGCAACTAGCACAGATACGCAGTATTTT.

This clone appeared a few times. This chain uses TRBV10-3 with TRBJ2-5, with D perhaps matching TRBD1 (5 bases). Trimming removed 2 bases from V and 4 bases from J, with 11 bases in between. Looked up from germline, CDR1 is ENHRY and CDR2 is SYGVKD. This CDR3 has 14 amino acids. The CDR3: CAISEKGLGETQYF. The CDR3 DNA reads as TGTGCCATCAGTGAGAAGGGGCTCGGAGAGACCCAGTACTTC.

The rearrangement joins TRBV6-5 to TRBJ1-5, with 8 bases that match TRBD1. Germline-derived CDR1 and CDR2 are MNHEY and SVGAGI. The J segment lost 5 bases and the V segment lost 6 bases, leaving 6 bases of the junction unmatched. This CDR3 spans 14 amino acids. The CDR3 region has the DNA TGTGCCAGCAGCCGGACAGGGAACGATCAGCCCCAGCATTTT. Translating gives CASSRTGNDQPQHF.

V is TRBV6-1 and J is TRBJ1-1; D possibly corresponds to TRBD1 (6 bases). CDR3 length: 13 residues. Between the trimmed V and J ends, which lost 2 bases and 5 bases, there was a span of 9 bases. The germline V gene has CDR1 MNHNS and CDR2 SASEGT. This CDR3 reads CASSETGSTEAFF. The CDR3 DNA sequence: TGTGCCAGCAGTGAAACAGGGTCAACTGAAGCTTTCTTT.

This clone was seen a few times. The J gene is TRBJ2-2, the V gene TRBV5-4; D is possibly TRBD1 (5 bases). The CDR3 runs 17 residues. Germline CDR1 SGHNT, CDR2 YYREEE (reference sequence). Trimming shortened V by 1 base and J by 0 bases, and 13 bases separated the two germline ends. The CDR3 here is CASSLLGHSTNTGELFF. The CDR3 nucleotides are TGTGCCAGCAGCTTGCTCGGACACTCAACGAACACCGGGGAGCTGTTTTTT.

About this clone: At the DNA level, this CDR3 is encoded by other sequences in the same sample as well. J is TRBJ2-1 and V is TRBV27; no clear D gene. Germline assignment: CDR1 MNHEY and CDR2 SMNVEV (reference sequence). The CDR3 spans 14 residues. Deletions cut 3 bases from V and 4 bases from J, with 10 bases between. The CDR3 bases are TGTGCCAGCAGTTTGTCAATAGCATACAATGAGCAGTTCTTC. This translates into CASSLSIAYNEQFF.